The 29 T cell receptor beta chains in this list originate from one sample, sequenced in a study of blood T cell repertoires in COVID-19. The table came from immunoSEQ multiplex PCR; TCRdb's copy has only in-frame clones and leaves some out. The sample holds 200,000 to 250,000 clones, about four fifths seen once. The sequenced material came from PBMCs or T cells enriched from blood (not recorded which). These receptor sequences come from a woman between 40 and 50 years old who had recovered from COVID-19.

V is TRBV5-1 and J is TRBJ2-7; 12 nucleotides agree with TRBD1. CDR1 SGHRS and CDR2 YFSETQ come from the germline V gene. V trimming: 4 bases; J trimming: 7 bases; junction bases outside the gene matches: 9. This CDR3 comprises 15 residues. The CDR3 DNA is TGCGCCAGCAGCCCAGGGACAGGGGGCTCAGGGGAGCAGTACTTC. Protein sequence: CASSPGTGGSGEQYF.

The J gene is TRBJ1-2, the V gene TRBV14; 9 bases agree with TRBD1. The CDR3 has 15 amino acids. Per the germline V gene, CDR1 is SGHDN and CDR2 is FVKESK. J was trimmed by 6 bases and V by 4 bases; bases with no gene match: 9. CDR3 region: CASSLRTGDANGYTF. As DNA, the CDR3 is TGTGCCAGCAGCCTCCGGACAGGGGATGCAAATGGCTACACCTTC.

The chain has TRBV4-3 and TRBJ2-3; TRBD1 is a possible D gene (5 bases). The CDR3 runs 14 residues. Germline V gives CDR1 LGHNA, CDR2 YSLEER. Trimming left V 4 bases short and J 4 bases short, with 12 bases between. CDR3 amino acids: CASSPREGADTQYF. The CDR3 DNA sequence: TGCGCCAGCAGCCCCCGAGAAGGGGCAGATACGCAGTATTTT.

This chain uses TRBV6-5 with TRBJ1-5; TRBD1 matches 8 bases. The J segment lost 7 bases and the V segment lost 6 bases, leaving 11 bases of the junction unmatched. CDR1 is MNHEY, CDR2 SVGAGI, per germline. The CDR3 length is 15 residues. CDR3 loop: CASSLGIQGVQPQHF. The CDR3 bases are TGTGCCAGCAGCCTAGGGATACAGGGGGTGCAGCCCCAGCATTTT.

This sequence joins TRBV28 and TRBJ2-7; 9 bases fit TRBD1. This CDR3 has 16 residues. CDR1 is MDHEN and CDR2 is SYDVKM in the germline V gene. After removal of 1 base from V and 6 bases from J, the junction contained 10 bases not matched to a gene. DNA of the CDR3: TGTGCCAGCAGTTTATTATCGGGACAGGGTATGTCCGAGCAGTACTTC. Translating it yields CASSLLSGQGMSEQYF.

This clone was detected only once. In DNA, the CDR3 is TGTGCCAGCAGCTTGCAGGGGGATAGTGGCTACACCTTC. It specifies CASSLQGDSGYTF. The chain employs TRBV5-5 and TRBJ1-2; the match to TRBD1 covers 7 bases. CDR3 length equals 13 residues. The ends lost 1 base at V and 7 bases at J; junction bases unmatched: 4. Germline V CDR1 and CDR2: SGHKS, YYEKEE (reference sequence).

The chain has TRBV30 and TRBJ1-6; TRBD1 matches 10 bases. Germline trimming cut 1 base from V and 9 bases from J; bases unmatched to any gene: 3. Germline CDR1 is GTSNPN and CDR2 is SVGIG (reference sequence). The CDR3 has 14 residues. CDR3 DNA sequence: TGTGCCTGGAGTGGGACAGGGGGTAGTTCACCCCTCCACTTT. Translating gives CAWSGTGGSSPLHF.

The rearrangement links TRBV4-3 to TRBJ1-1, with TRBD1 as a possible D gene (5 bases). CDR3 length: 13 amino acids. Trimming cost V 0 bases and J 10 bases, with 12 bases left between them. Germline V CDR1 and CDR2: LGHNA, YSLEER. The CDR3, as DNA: TGCGCCAGCAGCCAAGATCTAGGGCAGGGAGCTTTCTTT. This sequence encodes CASSQDLGQGAFF.

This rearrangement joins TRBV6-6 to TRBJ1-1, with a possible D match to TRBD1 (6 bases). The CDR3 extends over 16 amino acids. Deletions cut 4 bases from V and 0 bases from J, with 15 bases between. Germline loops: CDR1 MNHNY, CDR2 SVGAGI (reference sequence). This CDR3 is CASSSYPGEMNTEAFF. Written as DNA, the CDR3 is TGTGCCAGCAGTTCTTATCCAGGGGAGATGAACACTGAAGCTTTCTTT.

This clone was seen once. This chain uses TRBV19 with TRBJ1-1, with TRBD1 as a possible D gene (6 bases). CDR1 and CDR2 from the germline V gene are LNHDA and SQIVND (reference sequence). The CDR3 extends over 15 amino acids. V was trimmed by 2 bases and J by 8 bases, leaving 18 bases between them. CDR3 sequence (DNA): TGTGCCAGTAGTATAAGGGGGATCAGCCACTGGGAAGCTTTCTTT. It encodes CASSIRGISHWEAFF.

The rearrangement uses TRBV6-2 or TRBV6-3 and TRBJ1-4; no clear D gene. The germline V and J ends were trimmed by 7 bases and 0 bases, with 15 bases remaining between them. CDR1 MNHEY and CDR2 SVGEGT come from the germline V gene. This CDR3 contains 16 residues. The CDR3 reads CASTDSGAATNEKLFF. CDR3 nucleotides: TGTGCCAGCACTGACTCAGGAGCAGCAACTAATGAAAAACTGTTTTTT.

CDR3 region: CASSPDRGETQYF. CDR3 nucleotides: TGTGCCAGCTCACCTGACAGGGGGGAGACCCAGTACTTC. The chain links TRBV18 to TRBJ2-5; 9 bases map to TRBD1. The ends lost 3 bases at V and 5 bases at J; junction bases unmatched: 1. CDR1 and CDR2 from the germline V gene are KGHSH and LQKENI. The CDR3 consists of 13 residues.

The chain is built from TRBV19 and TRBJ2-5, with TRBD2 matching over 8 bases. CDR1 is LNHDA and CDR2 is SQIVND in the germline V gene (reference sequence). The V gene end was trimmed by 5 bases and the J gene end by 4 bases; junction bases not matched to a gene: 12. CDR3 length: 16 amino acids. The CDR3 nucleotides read TGTGCCAGTAGTTCTCGAGGAGCGGGAGTTGGAGAGACCCAGTACTTC. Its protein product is CASSSRGAGVGETQYF. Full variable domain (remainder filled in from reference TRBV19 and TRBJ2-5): DGGITQSPKYLFRKEGQNVTLSCEQNLNHDAMYWYRQDPGQGLRLIYYSQIVNDFQKGDIAEGYSVSREKKESFPLTVTSAQKNPTAFYLCASSSRGAGVGETQYFGPGTRLLVL.

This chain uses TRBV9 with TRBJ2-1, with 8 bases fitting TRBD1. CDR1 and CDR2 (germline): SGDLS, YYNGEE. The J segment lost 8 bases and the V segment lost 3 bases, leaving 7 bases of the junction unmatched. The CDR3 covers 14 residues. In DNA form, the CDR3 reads TGTGCCAGCAGCGGTGCAGGGGGCTTGGATGAGCAGTTCTTC. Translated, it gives CASSGAGGLDEQFF.

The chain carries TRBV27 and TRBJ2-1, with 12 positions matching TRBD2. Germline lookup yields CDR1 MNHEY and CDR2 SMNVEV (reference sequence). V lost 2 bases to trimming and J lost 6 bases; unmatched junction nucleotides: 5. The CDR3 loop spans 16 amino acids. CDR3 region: CASSLRLAGEVNEQFF. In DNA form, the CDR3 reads TGTGCCAGCAGTTTAAGACTAGCGGGAGAGGTCAATGAGCAGTTCTTC.

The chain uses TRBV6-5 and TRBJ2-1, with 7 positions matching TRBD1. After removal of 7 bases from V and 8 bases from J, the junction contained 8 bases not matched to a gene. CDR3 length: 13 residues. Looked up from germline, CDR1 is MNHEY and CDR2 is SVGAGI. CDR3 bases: TGTGCCAGCACCTCCGACAGGGCGGATGAGCAGTTCTTC. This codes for CASTSDRADEQFF.

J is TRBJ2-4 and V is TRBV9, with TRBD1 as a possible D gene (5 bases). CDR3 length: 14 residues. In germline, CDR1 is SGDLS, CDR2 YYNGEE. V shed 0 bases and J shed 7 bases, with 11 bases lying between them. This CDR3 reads CASSVEDTGNIQYF. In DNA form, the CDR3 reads TGTGCCAGCAGCGTAGAGGACACAGGTAACATTCAGTACTTC.

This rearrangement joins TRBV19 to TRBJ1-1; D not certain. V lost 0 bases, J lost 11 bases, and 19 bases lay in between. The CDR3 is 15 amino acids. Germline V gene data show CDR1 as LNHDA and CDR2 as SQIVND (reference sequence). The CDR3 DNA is TGTGCCAGTAGTATAGATGATACGCCCGTTCCCGGGGCTTTCTTT. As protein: CASSIDDTPVPGAFF.

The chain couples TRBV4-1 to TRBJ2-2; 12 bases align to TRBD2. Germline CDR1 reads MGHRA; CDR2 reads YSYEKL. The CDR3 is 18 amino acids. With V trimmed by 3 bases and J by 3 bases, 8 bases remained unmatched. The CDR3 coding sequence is TGCGCCAGCAGCCAGACCCAGCTAGCGGGAGGGTACACCGGGGAGCTGTTTTTT. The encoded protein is CASSQTQLAGGYTGELFF.

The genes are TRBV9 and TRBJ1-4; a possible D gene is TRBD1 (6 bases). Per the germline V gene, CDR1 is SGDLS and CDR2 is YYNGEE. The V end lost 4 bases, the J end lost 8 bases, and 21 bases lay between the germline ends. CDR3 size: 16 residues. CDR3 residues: CASSPHYGGAPEKLFF. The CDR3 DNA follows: TGTGCCAGCAGCCCACATTACGGGGGGGCACCCGAAAAACTGTTTTTT.

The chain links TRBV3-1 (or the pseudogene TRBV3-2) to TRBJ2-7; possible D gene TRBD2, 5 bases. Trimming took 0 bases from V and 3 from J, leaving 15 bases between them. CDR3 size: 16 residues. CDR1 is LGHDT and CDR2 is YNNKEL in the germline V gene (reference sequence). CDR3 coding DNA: TGTGCCAGCAGCCAAGATATGGCCAGCGGAAGCTACGAGCAGTACTTC. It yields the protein CASSQDMASGSYEQYF.

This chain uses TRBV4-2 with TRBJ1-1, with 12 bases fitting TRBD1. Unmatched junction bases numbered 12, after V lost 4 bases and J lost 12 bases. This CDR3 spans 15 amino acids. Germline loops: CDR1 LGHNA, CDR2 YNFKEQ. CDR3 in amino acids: CASSPPGQGALGTFF. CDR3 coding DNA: TGTGCCAGCAGCCCCCCGGGACAGGGGGCTTTGGGAACTTTCTTT.

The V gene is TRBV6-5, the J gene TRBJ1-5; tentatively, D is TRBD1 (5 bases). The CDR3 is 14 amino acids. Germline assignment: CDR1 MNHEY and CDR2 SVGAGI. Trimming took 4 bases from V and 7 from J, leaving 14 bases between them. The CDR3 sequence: CASSSGGTGQPQHF. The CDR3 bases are TGTGCCAGCAGTTCGGGGGGGACCGGACAGCCCCAGCATTTT.

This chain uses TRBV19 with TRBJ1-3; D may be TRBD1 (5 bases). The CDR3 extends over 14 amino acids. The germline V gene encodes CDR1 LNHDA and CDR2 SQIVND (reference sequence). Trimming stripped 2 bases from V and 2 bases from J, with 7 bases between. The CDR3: CASSIPGTGNTIYF. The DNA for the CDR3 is TGTGCCAGTAGTATACCAGGGACTGGAAACACCATATATTTT.

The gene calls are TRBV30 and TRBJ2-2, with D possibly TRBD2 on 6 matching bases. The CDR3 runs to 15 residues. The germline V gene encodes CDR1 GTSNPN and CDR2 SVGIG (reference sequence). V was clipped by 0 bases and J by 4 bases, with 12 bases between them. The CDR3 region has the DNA TGTGCCTGGAGTGTACAGCGGGCGCTCACCGGGGAGCTGTTTTTT. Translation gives CAWSVQRALTGELFF.

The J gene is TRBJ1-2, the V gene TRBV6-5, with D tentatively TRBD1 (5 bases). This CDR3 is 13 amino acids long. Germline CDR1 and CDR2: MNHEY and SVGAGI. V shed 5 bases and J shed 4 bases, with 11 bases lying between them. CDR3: CASSPRDSYGYTF. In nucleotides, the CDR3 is TGTGCCAGCAGTCCCCGAGACAGCTATGGCTACACCTTC.

The CDR3 region is CASSQDPGFMNTEAFF. The CDR3 nucleotides are TGTGCCAGCAGCCAAGACCCAGGCTTCATGAACACTGAAGCTTTCTTT. The V call is TRBV14, the J call TRBJ1-1; D not certain. The germline V gene encodes CDR1 SGHDN and CDR2 FVKESK. V dropped 0 bases and J dropped 0 bases, with 11 bases sitting between them. The CDR3 loop spans 16 amino acids.

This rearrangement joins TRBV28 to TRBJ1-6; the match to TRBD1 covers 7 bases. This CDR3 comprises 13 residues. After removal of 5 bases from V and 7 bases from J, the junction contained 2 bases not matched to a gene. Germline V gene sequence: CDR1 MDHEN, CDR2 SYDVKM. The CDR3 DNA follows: TGTGCCAGCAGTGGGACAGAGAATTCACCCCTCCACTTT. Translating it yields CASSGTENSPLHF. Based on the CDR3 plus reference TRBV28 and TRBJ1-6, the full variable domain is DVKVTQSSRYLVKRTGEKVFLECVQDMDHENMFWYRQDPGLGLRLIYFSYDVKMKEKGDIPEGYSVSREKKERFSLILESASTNQTSMYLCASSGTENSPLHFGNGTRLTVT.

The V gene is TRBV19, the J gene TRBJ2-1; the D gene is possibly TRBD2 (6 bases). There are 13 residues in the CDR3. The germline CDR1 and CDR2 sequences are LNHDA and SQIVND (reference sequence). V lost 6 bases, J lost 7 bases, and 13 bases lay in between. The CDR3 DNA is TGTGCCAGTAGAGTTAGCGGCTCAAATGAGCAGTTCTTC. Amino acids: CASRVSGSNEQFF.